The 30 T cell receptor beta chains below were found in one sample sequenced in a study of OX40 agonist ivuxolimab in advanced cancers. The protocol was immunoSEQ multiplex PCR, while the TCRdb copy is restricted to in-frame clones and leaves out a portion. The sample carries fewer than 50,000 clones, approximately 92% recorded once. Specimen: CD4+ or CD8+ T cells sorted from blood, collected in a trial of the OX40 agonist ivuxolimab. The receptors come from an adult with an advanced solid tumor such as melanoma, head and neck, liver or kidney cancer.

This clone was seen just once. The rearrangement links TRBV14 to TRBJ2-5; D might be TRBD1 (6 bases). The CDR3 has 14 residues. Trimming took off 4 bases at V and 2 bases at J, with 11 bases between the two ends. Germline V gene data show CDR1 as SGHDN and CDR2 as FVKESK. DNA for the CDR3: TGTGCCAGCAGCCTATGGACAGTTCAAGAGACCCAGTACTTC. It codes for CASSLWTVQETQYF.

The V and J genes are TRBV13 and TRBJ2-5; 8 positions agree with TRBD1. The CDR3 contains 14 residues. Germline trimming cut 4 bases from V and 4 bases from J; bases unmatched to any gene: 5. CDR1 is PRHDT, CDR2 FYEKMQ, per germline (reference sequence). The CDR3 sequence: CASSSRTGPETQYF. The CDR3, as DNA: TGTGCCAGCAGCTCGCGGACAGGGCCAGAGACCCAGTACTTC.

The CDR3 bases are TGTGCCAGCAGCTCCGGACAGTCCACAGATACGCAGTATTTT. It specifies CASSSGQSTDTQYF. This sequence joins TRBV7-9 and TRBJ2-3, with a tentative D call TRBD1 (6 bases). V shed 4 bases and J shed 2 bases, with 10 bases lying between them. CDR3 length equals 14 residues. The germline CDR1 and CDR2 sequences are SEHNR and FQNEAQ (reference sequence).

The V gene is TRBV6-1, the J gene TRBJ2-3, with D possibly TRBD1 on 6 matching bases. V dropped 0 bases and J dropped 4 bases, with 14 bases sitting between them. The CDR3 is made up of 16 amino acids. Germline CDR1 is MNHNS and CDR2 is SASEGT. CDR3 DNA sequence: TGTGCCAGCAGTGAAGCGCTTCACAGGGTCCCAGATACGCAGTATTTT. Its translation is CASSEALHRVPDTQYF.

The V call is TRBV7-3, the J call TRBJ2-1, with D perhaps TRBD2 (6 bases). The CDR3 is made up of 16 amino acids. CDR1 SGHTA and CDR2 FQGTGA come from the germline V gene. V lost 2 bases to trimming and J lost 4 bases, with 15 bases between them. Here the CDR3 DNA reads TGTGCCAGCAGCTTAGGGGGGTTCGGTGAATACAATGAGCAGTTCTTC. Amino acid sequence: CASSLGGFGEYNEQFF.

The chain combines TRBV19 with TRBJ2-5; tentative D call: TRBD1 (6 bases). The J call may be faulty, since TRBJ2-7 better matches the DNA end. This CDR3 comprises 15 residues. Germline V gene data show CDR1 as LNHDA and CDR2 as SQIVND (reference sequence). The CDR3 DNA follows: TGTGCCAGTAGTATAGGAACAGGGCTCTCCTACGAGCAGTACTTC. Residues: CASSIGTGLSYEQYF.

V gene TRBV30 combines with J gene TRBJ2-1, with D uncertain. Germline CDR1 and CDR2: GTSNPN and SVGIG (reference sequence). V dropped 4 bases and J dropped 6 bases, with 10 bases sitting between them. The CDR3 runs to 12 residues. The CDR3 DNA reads TGTGCCTGGAACTCGGTTCCCAATGAGCAGTTCTTC. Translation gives CAWNSVPNEQFF.

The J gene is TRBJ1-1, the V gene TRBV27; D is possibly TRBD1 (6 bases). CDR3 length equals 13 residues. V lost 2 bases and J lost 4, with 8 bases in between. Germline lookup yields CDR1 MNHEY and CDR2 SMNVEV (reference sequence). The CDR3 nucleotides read TGTGCCAGCAGTTTAGGGGGGGCCACTGAAGCTTTCTTT. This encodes CASSLGGATEAFF.

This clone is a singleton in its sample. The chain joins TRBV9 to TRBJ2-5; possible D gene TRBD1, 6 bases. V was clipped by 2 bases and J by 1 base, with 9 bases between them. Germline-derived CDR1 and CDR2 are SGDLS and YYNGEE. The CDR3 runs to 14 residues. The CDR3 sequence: CASSVGQLQETQYF. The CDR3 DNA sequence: TGTGCCAGCAGCGTTGGACAGCTCCAAGAGACCCAGTACTTC.

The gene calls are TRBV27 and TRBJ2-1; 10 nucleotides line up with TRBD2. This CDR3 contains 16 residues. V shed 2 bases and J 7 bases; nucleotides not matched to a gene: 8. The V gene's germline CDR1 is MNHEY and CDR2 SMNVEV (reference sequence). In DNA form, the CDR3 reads TGTGCCAGCAGTTTAATGGGCACTAGCGGGATAAATGAGCAGTTCTTC. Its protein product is CASSLMGTSGINEQFF.

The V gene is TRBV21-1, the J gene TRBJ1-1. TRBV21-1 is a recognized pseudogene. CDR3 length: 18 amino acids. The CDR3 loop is CASSPKMGRGRPDTEAFF. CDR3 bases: TGTGCCAGCAGTCCGAAAATGGGGAGGGGTCGACCCGACACTGAAGCTTTCTTT.

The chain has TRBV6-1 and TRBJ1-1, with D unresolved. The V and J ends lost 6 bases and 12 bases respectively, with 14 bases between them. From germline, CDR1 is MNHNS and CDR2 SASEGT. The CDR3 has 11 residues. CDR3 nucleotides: TGTGCCAGCAGCACTACGGTCAAAACTTTCTTT. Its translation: CASSTTVKTFF.

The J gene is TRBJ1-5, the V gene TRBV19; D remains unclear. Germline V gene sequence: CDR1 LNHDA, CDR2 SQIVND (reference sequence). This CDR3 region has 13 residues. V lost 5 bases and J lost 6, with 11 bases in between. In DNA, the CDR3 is TGTGCCAGTAGTCCCCAGGAAGGTCAGCCCCAGCATTTT. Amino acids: CASSPQEGQPQHF.

This CDR3 is CASSKGQSSYEQYF. In DNA, the CDR3 is TGTGCCAGCAGTAAGGGACAGAGCTCCTACGAGCAGTACTTC. The J gene is TRBJ2-7, the V gene TRBV27; 7 bases match TRBD1. The length of the CDR3 is 14 residues. V gave up 5 bases and J gave up 0 bases; unmatched junction bases: 4. Germline lookup yields CDR1 MNHEY and CDR2 SMNVEV (reference sequence).

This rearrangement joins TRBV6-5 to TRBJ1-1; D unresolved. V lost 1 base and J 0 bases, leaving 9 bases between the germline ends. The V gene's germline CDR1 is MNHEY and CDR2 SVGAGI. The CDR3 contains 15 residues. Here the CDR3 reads CASSYFPDMNTEAFF. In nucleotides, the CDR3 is TGTGCCAGCAGTTACTTTCCAGATATGAACACTGAAGCTTTCTTT.

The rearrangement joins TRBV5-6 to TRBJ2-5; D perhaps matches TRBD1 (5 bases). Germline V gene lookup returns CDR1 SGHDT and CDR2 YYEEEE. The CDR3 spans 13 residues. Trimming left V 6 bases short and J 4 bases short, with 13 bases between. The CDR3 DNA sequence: TGTGCCAGCACCCCAGGGTGGGGAGAGACCCAGTACTTC. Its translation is CASTPGWGETQYF.

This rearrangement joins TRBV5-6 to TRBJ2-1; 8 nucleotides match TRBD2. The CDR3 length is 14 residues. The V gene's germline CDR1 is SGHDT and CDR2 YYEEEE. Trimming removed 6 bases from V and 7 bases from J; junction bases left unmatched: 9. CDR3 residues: CASIGRGIKNEQFF. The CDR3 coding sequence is TGTGCCAGCATCGGGAGGGGGATCAAAAATGAGCAGTTCTTC.

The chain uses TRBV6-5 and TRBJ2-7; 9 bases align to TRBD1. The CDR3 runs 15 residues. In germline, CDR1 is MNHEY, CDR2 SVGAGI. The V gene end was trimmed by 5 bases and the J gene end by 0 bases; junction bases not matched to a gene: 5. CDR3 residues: CASSAETGGSYEQYV. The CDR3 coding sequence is TGTGCCAGCAGTGCCGAGACAGGGGGCTCCTACGAGCAGTACGTC.

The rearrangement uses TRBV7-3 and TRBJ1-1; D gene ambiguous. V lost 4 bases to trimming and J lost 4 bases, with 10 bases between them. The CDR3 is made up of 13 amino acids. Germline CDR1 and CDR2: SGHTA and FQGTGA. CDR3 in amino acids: CASSSPGSTEAFF. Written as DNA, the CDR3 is TGTGCCAGCAGCTCTCCCGGGAGCACTGAAGCTTTCTTT.

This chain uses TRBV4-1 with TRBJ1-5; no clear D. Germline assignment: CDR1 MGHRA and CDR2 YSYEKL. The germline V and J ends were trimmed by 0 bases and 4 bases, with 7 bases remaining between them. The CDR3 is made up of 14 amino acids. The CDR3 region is CASSQEPGNQPQHF. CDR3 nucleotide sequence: TGCGCCAGCAGCCAAGAACCGGGAAATCAGCCCCAGCATTTT.

CDR3 region: CASSWTAGANVLTF. The CDR3 region has the DNA TGTGCCAGCAGTTGGACTGCTGGGGCCAACGTCCTGACTTTC. The chain combines TRBV6-5 with TRBJ2-6; D perhaps matches TRBD2 (5 bases). The CDR3 consists of 14 residues. The V and J ends lost 4 bases and 2 bases respectively, with 6 bases between them. Germline CDR1 and CDR2: MNHEY and SVGAGI.

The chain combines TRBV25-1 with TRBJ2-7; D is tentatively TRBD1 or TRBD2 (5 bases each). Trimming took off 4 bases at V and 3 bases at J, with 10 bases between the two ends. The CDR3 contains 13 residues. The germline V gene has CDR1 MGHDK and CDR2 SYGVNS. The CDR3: CASSAGTHYEQYF. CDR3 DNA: TGTGCCAGCAGTGCAGGGACCCACTACGAGCAGTACTTC.

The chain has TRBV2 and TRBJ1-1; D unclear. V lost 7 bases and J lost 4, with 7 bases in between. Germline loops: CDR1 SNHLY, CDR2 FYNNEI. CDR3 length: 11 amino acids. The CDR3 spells CASKGLTEAFF. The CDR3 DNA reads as TGTGCCAGCAAGGGCCTCACTGAAGCTTTCTTT.

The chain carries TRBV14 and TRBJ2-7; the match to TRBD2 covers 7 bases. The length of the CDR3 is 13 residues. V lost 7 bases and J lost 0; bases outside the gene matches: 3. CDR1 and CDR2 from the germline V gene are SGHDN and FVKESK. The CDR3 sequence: CASNRTSSYEQYV. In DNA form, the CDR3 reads TGTGCCAGCAACCGGACTAGCTCCTACGAGCAGTACGTC.

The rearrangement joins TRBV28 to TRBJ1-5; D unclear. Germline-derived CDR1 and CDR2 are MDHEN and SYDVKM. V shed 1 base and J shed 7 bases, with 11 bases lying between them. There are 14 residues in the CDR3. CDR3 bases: TGTGCCAGCAGTTTATCCCCCGGTCCGCAGCCCCAGCATTTT. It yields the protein CASSLSPGPQPQHF.

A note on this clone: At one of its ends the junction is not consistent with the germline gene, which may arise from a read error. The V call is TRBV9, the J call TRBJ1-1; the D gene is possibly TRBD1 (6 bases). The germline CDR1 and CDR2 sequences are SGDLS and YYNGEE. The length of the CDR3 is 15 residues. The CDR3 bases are TGTGCCAGCAGCGCCTCTGGGACACGGAACAGTGAAGCTTTCTTT. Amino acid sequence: CASSASGTRNSEAFF.

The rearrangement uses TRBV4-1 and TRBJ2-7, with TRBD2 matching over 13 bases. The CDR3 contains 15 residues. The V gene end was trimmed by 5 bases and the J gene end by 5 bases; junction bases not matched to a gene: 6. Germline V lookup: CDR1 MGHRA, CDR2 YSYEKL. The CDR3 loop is CASSVTSGRADEQYF. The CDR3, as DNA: TGCGCCAGCAGCGTTACTAGCGGGAGGGCCGACGAGCAGTACTTC.

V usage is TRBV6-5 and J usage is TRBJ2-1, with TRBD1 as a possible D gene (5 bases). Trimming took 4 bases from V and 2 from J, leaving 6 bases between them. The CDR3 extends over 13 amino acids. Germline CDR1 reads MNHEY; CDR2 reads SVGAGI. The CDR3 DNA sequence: TGTGCCAGCAGTTGGGGCACCTACAATGAGCAGTTCTTC. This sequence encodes CASSWGTYNEQFF.

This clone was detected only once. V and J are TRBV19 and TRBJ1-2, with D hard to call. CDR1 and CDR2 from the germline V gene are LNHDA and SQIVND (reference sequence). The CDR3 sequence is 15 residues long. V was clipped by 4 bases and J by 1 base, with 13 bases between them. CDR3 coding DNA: TGTGCCAGTAGTACAAACAGCATGAATAACTATGGCTACACCTTC. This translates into CASSTNSMNNYGYTF.

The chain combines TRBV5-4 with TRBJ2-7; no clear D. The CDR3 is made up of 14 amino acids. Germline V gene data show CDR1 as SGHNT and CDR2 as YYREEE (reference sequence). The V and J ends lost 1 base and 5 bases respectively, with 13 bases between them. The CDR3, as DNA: TGTGCCAGCAGCTTGACGGGTGGGTCGGACGAGCAGTACGTC. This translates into CASSLTGGSDEQYV.